This is a list of T cell receptor beta chains from one sample in a study of technical replicates of blood from several donors. TCRdb's copy holds only in-frame clones and misses some; the assay was immunoSEQ multiplex PCR. Of 75,000 to 100,000 clones in the sample, about 95% were seen once. Sequenced input: T cells isolated from PBMCs. These receptor sequences come from a human donor in good health. Each CDR3 is given with its conserved first and last residue.

cdr3_aa	v_call	j_call
CASSSDRVETQYF	TRBV7-7	TRBJ2-5
CASSPYSGTIDNEQFF	TRBV9	TRBJ2-1
CASSLGQGQTDTQYF	TRBV28	TRBJ2-3
CAGKASGDWETQYF	TRBV2	TRBJ2-5
CASSPGRGETQYF	TRBV18	TRBJ2-5
CASSSNGQGGYGYTF	TRBV7-3	TRBJ1-2
CASSLAGGTYEQYF	TRBV7-9	TRBJ2-7
CASSLTGNAYEQYF	TRBV9	TRBJ2-7
CASSFLAGGPNYEQYF	TRBV5-6	TRBJ2-7
CASSGRGRRATNEKLFF	TRBV2	TRBJ1-4
CAWSIGLAGGPAQYF	TRBV30	TRBJ2-5
CASSLPLGASNYGYTF	TRBV28	TRBJ1-2
CASTTGGTDTQYF	TRBV27	TRBJ2-3
CASGGSPYEQYF	TRBV15	TRBJ2-7
CASRTPGQLNTEAFF	TRBV28	TRBJ1-1
CASSQARGSYNEQFF	TRBV4-1	TRBJ2-1
CASGTPYEQYF	TRBV28	TRBJ2-7